The T cell receptor (beta chain) described here comes from a study of blood T cell repertoires in COVID-19. Across the whole study: The United States, Italy and Spain were the sources of the acute and convalescent COVID-19 samples. Nucleic acid was either cDNA or gDNA, and it came from T cells, B-cell-depleted T cells, or PBMCs.

In the source study's methods: Amplification with reference gene primers provided the estimates of nucleated cell counts. Sequencing used immunoSEQ multiplex PCR; TCRdb keeps in-frame clones, though not all of them. That table is the source of V, J and clone size, and D and trimming were worked out from the DNA. The data hold 77,000 or so clones, with about 74% observed a single time. The trim removed 4 bases at V and 8 bases at J, leaving 6 bases unmatched. The CDR3 contains 14 residues. CDR1 is LGHNA and CDR2 is YSLEER in the germline V gene. The J gene is TRBJ2-3, the V gene TRBV4-3; TRBD1 agrees at 10 bases. Sequencing used peripheral blood. This TCR derives from a human donor with acute or convalescent COVID-19. The donor label of this sample is uncertain. CDR3 in DNA: TGCGCCAGCAGCCCCGGGACAGGGGTCGGTACGCAGTATTTT. It specifies CASSPGTGVGTQYF.